These 6 T cell receptor beta chains came from one sample sequenced in a study of T cells after yellow fever vaccination. In TCRdb, the 5' RACE reads were re-called with MiXCR into one record per CDR3 protein. This sample has about 260,000 distinct CDR3 sequences, with roughly 5.2% found just once. Sample: CD4+ T cells sorted from PBMCs, taken on the day of the yellow fever booster vaccination. The receptors here all came from a man aged 18 to 29 who received the YFV17D yellow fever vaccine.

The table lists this clonotype with a few counts. The rearrangement uses TRBV6-5 and TRBJ1-2, with 10 positions matching TRBD1. V was pared by 6 bases and J by 7 bases, with 5 bases of the junction left unmatched. Looked up from germline, CDR1 is MNHEY and CDR2 is SVGAGI. CDR3 length equals 13 residues. CDR3 DNA: TGTGCCAGCAGAACCGGGACAGGGGTTGGCTACACCTTC. Translated, it gives CASRTGTGVGYTF.

This clonotype was observed at least ten times. The V gene is TRBV7-2, the J gene TRBJ2-3, with D possibly being TRBD1 or TRBD2 (5 bases each). CDR1 SGHTA and CDR2 FQGNSA come from the germline V gene. The CDR3 contains 17 residues. Trimming pared 2 bases from V and 5 bases from J, leaving 20 bases between. The CDR3 protein is CASSLLPGPRGRDTQYF. The CDR3 DNA is TGTGCCAGCAGCTTACTTCCGGGACCCCGGGGACGAGATACGCAGTATTTT.

In this sample, this clonotype turned up many times. J is TRBJ2-1 and V is TRBV29-1; 7 bases agree with TRBD2. With 6 bases clipped from V and 6 bases from J, the junction kept 5 bases outside the gene matches. The germline CDR1 and CDR2 sequences are SQVTM and ANQGSEA. The CDR3 has 12 amino acids. This CDR3 reads CSVERGFNEQFF. For the CDR3, the DNA is TGCAGCGTGGAGCGGGGTTTCAATGAGCAGTTCTTC.

This clonotype was recorded many times. Here the CDR3 reads CSVEDTWAGGRIQYF. Written as DNA, the CDR3 is TGCAGCGTTGAAGATACGTGGGCGGGGGGGCGCATTCAGTACTTC. The chain employs TRBV29-1 and TRBJ2-4; the match to TRBD2 covers 9 bases. Germline CDR1 is SQVTM and CDR2 is ANQGSEA. With 0 bases clipped from V and 9 bases from J, the junction kept 9 bases outside the gene matches. The CDR3 is made up of 15 amino acids. Full variable domain (remainder filled in from reference TRBV29-1 and TRBJ2-4): SAVISQKPSRDICQRGTSLTIQCQVDSQVTMMFWYRQQPGQSLTLIATANQGSEATYESGFVIDKFPISRPNLTFSTLTVSNMSPEDSSIYLCSVEDTWAGGRIQYFGAGTRLSVL.

This sequence joins TRBV12-3 or TRBV12-4 and TRBJ1-1; D ambiguous. The ends were cut back, 3 bases at V and 0 bases at J, with 5 bases in the middle. The CDR3 is made up of 13 amino acids. The CDR3 spells CASSFYVNTEAFF. The CDR3 nucleotides are TGTGCCAGCAGTTTTTACGTGAACACTGAAGCTTTCTTT.

This clonotype was seen repeatedly, ten times or more. The chain recombines TRBV6-2 or TRBV6-3 with TRBJ2-3; D is tentatively TRBD1 or TRBD2 (5 bases each). V was trimmed by 6 bases and J by 4 bases, leaving 20 bases between them. From germline, CDR1 is MNHEY and CDR2 SVGEGT. The CDR3 has 16 amino acids. The CDR3 DNA reads TGTGCCAGCAGGAGAATAGCGAGGGGTATATCAGATACGCAGTATTTT. Amino acids: CASRRIARGISDTQYF.